These 15 T cell receptor beta chains were sequenced from one sample in a study of neurological immune-mediated disorders. One entry per CDR3 protein, called by TCRdb with MiXCR from the 5' RACE reads. The sample has about 74,000 distinct CDR3 sequences, approximately 5.2% seen once. The sample comprised PBMCs. All receptors derive from a man aged 18-30 years with multiple sclerosis.

In this sample, this clonotype turned up many times. The chain has TRBV15 and TRBJ2-3; D may be TRBD1 or TRBD2 (6 bases each). The CDR3 sequence is 17 residues long. V was cut by 7 bases and J by 4 bases, with 24 bases left in between. The germline gives CDR1 LNHNV, CDR2 YYDKDF (reference sequence). The CDR3 is CATTKRNREESPDTQYF. The CDR3 DNA sequence: TGTGCCACCACCAAGCGTAACAGGGAGGAGAGCCCAGATACGCAGTATTTT.

At least ten counts were recorded for this clonotype. Given a much more abundant clone one base away, this may be a read error. The rearrangement uses TRBV20-1 and TRBJ2-1; 8 nucleotides agree with TRBD2. Trimming cost V 5 bases and J 0 bases; bases outside gene matches: 12. Germline-derived CDR1 and CDR2 are DFQATT and SNEGSKA (reference sequence). The CDR3 runs to 17 residues. CDR3 nucleotides: TGCAGTGCTCCCGGACTAGCCGGGGGCAGCTCCTACAATGAGCAGTTCTTC. The encoded protein is CSAPGLAGGSSYNEQFF.

This clonotype was observed once. Just one base apart from a much larger clone, this may be a read error. V gene TRBV20-1 combines with J gene TRBJ2-1, with 7 bases fitting TRBD2. This CDR3 is built from 14 residues. Germline-derived CDR1 and CDR2 are DFQATT and SNEGSKA (reference sequence). J gave up 0 bases and V 5 bases, and 4 bases lay outside the gene matches. CDR3 coding DNA: TGCAGTGCTGCCCGGGGGGACTCCTACAATGAGCAGTTCTTC. Protein: CSAARGDSYNEQFF.

In the case of this clonotype: Being one base from a much bigger clone, this may be a read error. J is TRBJ2-7 and V is TRBV13, with 13 bases aligning to TRBD2. Germline lookup yields CDR1 PRHDT and CDR2 FYEKMQ (reference sequence). The V gene end was trimmed by 5 bases and the J gene end by 7 bases; junction bases not matched to a gene: 8. The CDR3 consists of 15 residues. The CDR3 nucleotides read TGTGCCAGCAGCCGACTAGCGGGGGGCCTCAGAGAGCAGTACTTC. It yields the protein CASSRLAGGLREQYF.

This clonotype was found many times. The V call is TRBV27, the J call TRBJ2-1, with D uncertain. Germline V gene data show CDR1 as MNHEY and CDR2 as SMNVEV (reference sequence). This CDR3 has 12 residues. V lost 3 bases and J 5 bases, leaving 5 bases between the germline ends. The CDR3 loop reads CASSFHNNEQFF. CDR3 DNA: TGTGCCAGCAGTTTCCACAACAATGAGCAGTTCTTC.

This clonotype was counted ten times or more. This CDR3 is CASQRGPEALTGELFF. For the CDR3, the DNA is TGTGCTTCCCAAAGGGGACCCGAGGCCCTCACCGGGGAGCTGTTTTTT. The chain uses TRBV6-6 and TRBJ2-2; D tentatively fits TRBD1 or TRBD2 (5 bases each). The CDR3 length is 16 residues. Germline CDR1 and CDR2: MNHNY and SVGAGI (reference sequence).

At least ten counts were recorded for this clonotype. The CDR3 is CSASLAGRVEQFF. CDR3 coding DNA: TGCAGTGCTAGCCTAGCGGGTAGGGTTGAGCAGTTCTTC. The chain is built from TRBV20-1 and TRBJ2-1, with TRBD2 matching 8 bases. The V and J ends lost 3 bases and 9 bases, in that order; junction bases with no gene match: 7. Germline CDR1 DFQATT, CDR2 SNEGSKA (reference sequence). The CDR3 has 13 residues.

This clonotype was counted ten times or more. The CDR3 DNA reads as TGCGCCAGCAGCTTGGGGGGACTGCACAATGAGCAGTTCTTC. Translation: CASSLGGLHNEQFF. The chain joins TRBV5-1 to TRBJ2-1, with D maybe TRBD2 (6 bases). From germline, CDR1 is SGHRS and CDR2 YFSETQ. The V end lost 0 bases, the J end lost 5 bases, and 9 bases lay between the germline ends. The CDR3 runs to 14 residues. Full variable domain (outside the CDR3, taken from reference TRBV5-1 and TRBJ2-1): KAGVTQTPRYLIKTRGQQVTLSCSPISGHRSVSWYQQTPGQGLQFLFEYFSETQRNKGNFPGRFSGRQFSNSRSEMNVSTLELGDSALYLCASSLGGLHNEQFFGPGTRLTVL.

This clonotype has ten or more counts. This chain uses TRBV4-2 with TRBJ2-5; 13 positions agree with TRBD2. CDR1 and CDR2 from the germline V gene are LGHNA and YNFKEQ. The CDR3 sequence is 16 residues long. Trimming took 3 bases from V and 10 from J; bases not matched to a gene: 11. The CDR3 sequence is CASSQGTSGEPVHQYF. CDR3 nucleotides: TGTGCCAGCAGCCAGGGGACTAGCGGGGAACCAGTACACCAGTACTTC.

This clonotype occurred many times. The DNA of the CDR3 is TGTGCCAGCAGCTCCCGACACAGCTCCTACGAGCAGTACTTC. Protein product: CASSSRHSSYEQYF. The chain uses TRBV11-2 and TRBJ2-7; D remains unclear. This CDR3 spans 14 amino acids. Trimming took off 4 bases at V and 0 bases at J, with 10 bases between the two ends. Germline-derived CDR1 and CDR2 are SGHAT and FQNNGV.

The chain combines TRBV4-1 with TRBJ1-5, with 10 nucleotides matching TRBD1. Trimming took 5 bases from V and 5 from J; bases not matched to a gene: 9. The CDR3 length is 16 residues. CDR1 is MGHRA, CDR2 YSYEKL, per germline. The CDR3 DNA follows: TGCGCCAGCAGCGCCAGACAGGGGGCGCGGGATCAGCCCCAGCATTTT. Translation gives CASSARQGARDQPQHF.

The V and J genes are TRBV14 and TRBJ2-2; 10 nucleotides align to TRBD1. CDR1 and CDR2 (germline): SGHDN, FVKESK. V lost 4 bases to trimming and J lost 3 bases; unmatched junction nucleotides: 5. The CDR3 sequence is 16 residues long. The CDR3 spells CASSLVGTGDTGELFF. CDR3 in DNA: TGTGCCAGCAGCCTTGTTGGGACAGGGGACACCGGGGAGCTGTTTTTT.

In its sample, this clonotype was seen a few times. The chain uses TRBV2 and TRBJ1-1, with no clear D. CDR1 is SNHLY and CDR2 is FYNNEI in the germline V gene. This CDR3 has 14 amino acids. Trimming left V 6 bases short and J 6 bases short, with 17 bases between. The DNA of the CDR3 is TGTGCCAGCAGCTCCGGAAAGCTCATTCCTGAAGCTTTCTTT. Protein sequence: CASSSGKLIPEAFF.

This clonotype occurred many times. V is TRBV20-1 and J is TRBJ2-7, with a possible D match to TRBD2 (5 bases). Germline CDR1 DFQATT, CDR2 SNEGSKA (reference sequence). CDR3 length: 14 amino acids. With 6 bases removed from V and 7 bases from J, the gap between germline ends came to 22 bases. CDR3 protein: CSAHSSFGKGEQYF. CDR3 coding DNA: TGCAGTGCCCACTCTAGCTTCGGAAAGGGAGAGCAGTACTTC.

This clonotype was counted between two and nine times. This sequence joins TRBV12-3 or TRBV12-4 and TRBJ1-5; 8 bases fit TRBD1. There are 16 residues in the CDR3. After removal of 7 bases from V and 1 base from J, the junction contained 9 bases not matched to a gene. The DNA for the CDR3 is TGTGCCAGCACCGAGCGGGACAGGTTAAGCAATCAGCCCCAGCATTTT. As protein: CASTERDRLSNQPQHF.